This T cell receptor beta chain came from a study of T cell responses to AZD1222 COVID-19 vaccine. General study findings and limits: It should be noted that donors were predominantly white British and more often female, and clonal diversity was possibly underestimated. Nearly half of the spike-specific TCRs reportedly recognize variant regions that carry no mutations.

This CDR3 region has 15 residues. Unmatched junction bases numbered 6, after V lost 2 bases and J lost 3 bases. The V gene's germline CDR1 is GTSNPN and CDR2 SVGIG (reference sequence). Comments on this clone: Its specificity is not known.

Repertoires were generated with immunoSEQ multiplex PCR, while TCRdb's copy carries only in-frame clones and drops some. The sample shows 150,000 to 200,000 clones, about nine tenths of them seen only once. This TCR was sampled from an adult in good health. Sequences were derived from peripheral blood, sampled on day 0 of MenACWY control vaccination. The chain carries TRBV30 and TRBJ2-2; the match to TRBD1 covers 7 bases. The DNA of the CDR3 is TGTGCCTGGAGTTTTATAGGGGGCGACACCGGGGAGCTGTTTTTT. The encoded protein is CAWSFIGGDTGELFF.